These 30 T cell receptor beta chains came from one sample sequenced in a study of T cell repertoires in cytomegalovirus infection. Via MiXCR, TCRdb re-called the reads, giving one row per CDR3 protein. The sample shows 650,000 to 900,000 distinct CDR3 sequences, approximately 29% of them seen only once. These TCRs are of unknown antigen specificity. Material: cultured CD8+ T cells from PBMCs, obtained from culture after CMV antigen stimulation. The receptors come from a human donor in good health (CMV status not recorded). Some clones in this sample may be carry-over from other donors' samples.

This clonotype was picked up a small number of times. CDR3 protein: CASSILTGLRSYNEQFF. As DNA, the CDR3 is TGTGCCAGCAGCATCCTGACGGGACTCCGCTCCTACAATGAGCAGTTCTTC. V and J are TRBV7-6 and TRBJ2-1, with D possibly matching TRBD2 (6 bases). The V gene's germline CDR1 is SGHVS and CDR2 FNYEAQ. The ends were cut back, 5 bases at V and 0 bases at J, with 17 bases in the middle. The CDR3 totals 17 residues.

In this sample, this clonotype turned up a few times. The V gene is TRBV20-1, the J gene TRBJ2-4; D perhaps matches TRBD1 (7 bases). Trimming removed 3 bases from V and 6 bases from J, with 12 bases in between. The germline V gene encodes CDR1 DFQATT and CDR2 SNEGSKA (reference sequence). The CDR3 sequence is 13 residues long. CDR3 in DNA: TGCAGTGCTAGGTTCCAGGGGGGAAACATTCAGTACTTC. Encoded protein: CSARFQGGNIQYF.

The V gene is TRBV20-1, the J gene TRBJ2-7; a weak D match, TRBD1 (6 bases). From germline, CDR1 is DFQATT and CDR2 SNEGSKA (reference sequence). Trimming left V 1 base short and J 1 base short, with 11 bases between. CDR3 size: 14 residues. The CDR3 reads CSARGQDTSYEQYV. The CDR3 region has the DNA TGCAGTGCTAGAGGACAGGACACTTCCTACGAGCAGTACGTC.

The chain links TRBV5-1 to TRBJ2-1; weak D call: TRBD1 (6 bases). V was shortened by 4 bases and J by 2 bases, with 16 bases between the two germline ends. CDR1 and CDR2 (germline): SGHRS, YFSETQ. CDR3 length: 16 residues. DNA for the CDR3: TGCGCCAGCAGCACCTCCGGGACAATCCCCTACAATGAGCAGTTCTTC. Its translation: CASSTSGTIPYNEQFF.

The rearrangement uses TRBV7-2 and TRBJ2-2, with 8 bases fitting TRBD2. Per germline, CDR1 SGHTA and CDR2 FQGNSA. With V trimmed by 2 bases and J by 5 bases, 7 bases remained unmatched. The CDR3 totals 16 residues. In nucleotides, the CDR3 is TGTGCCAGCAGCTTAAACACGGGGGGGAATACCGGGGAGCTGTTTTTT. It codes for CASSLNTGGNTGELFF.

The table lists this clonotype with a few counts. The chain links TRBV10-3 to TRBJ1-6, with D tentatively TRBD1 (5 bases). The germline gives CDR1 ENHRY, CDR2 SYGVKD. The ends were cut back, 0 bases at V and 10 bases at J, with 22 bases in the middle. The CDR3 consists of 18 residues. The CDR3 coding sequence is TGTGCCATCAGTGAGTCGCCCAAGGAGAGGGGCCTTGGATCACCCCTCCACTTT. It is translated as CAISESPKERGLGSPLHF.

The rearrangement links TRBV12-5 to TRBJ1-1; unclear D gene. Germline CDR1 is LGHNT and CDR2 is FRNRAP. The CDR3 has 13 amino acids. V shed 0 bases and J shed 3 bases, with 5 bases lying between them. CDR3 nucleotide sequence: TGTGCTAGTGGTTTGGTAAAGGACACTGAAGCTTTCTTT. This encodes CASGLVKDTEAFF.

The chain couples TRBV6-5 to TRBJ2-1, with D hard to call. Germline-derived CDR1 and CDR2 are MNHEY and SVGAGI. The CDR3 spans 16 residues. Trimming cost V 0 bases and J 0 bases, with 9 bases left between them. CDR3 DNA: TGTGCCAGCAGTTACTCGACACCGAGCTCCTACAATGAGCAGTTCTTC. This translates into CASSYSTPSSYNEQFF.

The chain joins TRBV29-1 to TRBJ1-5, with 9 bases fitting TRBD1. The V gene's germline CDR1 is SQVTM and CDR2 ANQGSEA. Germline trimming cut 6 bases from V and 4 bases from J; bases unmatched to any gene: 7. The CDR3 has 14 residues. The CDR3 loop reads CSVIDRGTNQPQHF. DNA for the CDR3: TGCAGCGTCATTGACAGGGGGACTAATCAGCCCCAGCATTTT. Based on the CDR3 plus reference TRBV29-1 and TRBJ1-5, the full variable domain is SAVISQKPSRDICQRGTSLTIQCQVDSQVTMMFWYRQQPGQSLTLIATANQGSEATYESGFVIDKFPISRPNLTFSTLTVSNMSPEDSSIYLCSVIDRGTNQPQHFGDGTRLSIL.

The V and J genes are TRBV10-3 and TRBJ2-7; TRBD1 aligns across 11 bases. V lost 2 bases and J lost 2; bases outside the gene matches: 2. This CDR3 is 15 amino acids long. Germline V lookup: CDR1 ENHRY, CDR2 SYGVKD. This CDR3 reads CAISEGQGAPYEQYV. For the CDR3, the DNA is TGTGCCATCAGTGAGGGACAGGGGGCCCCCTACGAGCAGTACGTC.

This sequence joins TRBV12-3 or TRBV12-4 and TRBJ2-1; 8 bases fit TRBD1. V was clipped by 5 bases and J by 6 bases; unmatched bases: 6. The CDR3 spans 14 residues. The CDR3 protein is CASSPGGAFNEQFF. As DNA, the CDR3 is TGTGCCAGCAGTCCAGGGGGCGCTTTCAATGAGCAGTTCTTC.

This clonotype was counted a few times. The rearrangement joins TRBV6-1 to TRBJ1-2, with 11 bases lining up with TRBD1. V dropped 9 bases and J dropped 8; count of bases not matched to a gene: 11. The germline V gene has CDR1 MNHNS and CDR2 SASEGT. CDR3 size: 14 residues. CDR3 nucleotides: TGTGCCAGTTTGGTCCCGGGACAGGGGGGCGGCTACACCTTC. Amino acids: CASLVPGQGGGYTF.

This clonotype was counted between two and nine times. The CDR3, as DNA: TGTGCCAGCACCGTTGGGGGACGCAATGAGCAGTTCTTC. Protein sequence: CASTVGGRNEQFF. This sequence joins TRBV6-6 and TRBJ2-1, with D perhaps assigned TRBD1 or TRBD2 (5 bases each). The CDR3 totals 13 residues. Trimming took 7 bases from V and 6 from J, leaving 13 bases between them. In germline, CDR1 is MNHNY, CDR2 SVGAGI (reference sequence).

This clonotype was picked up a small number of times. The V gene is TRBV6-2 or TRBV6-3, the J gene TRBJ1-2; D possibly corresponds to TRBD1 (5 bases). The CDR3 covers 13 residues. CDR1 and CDR2 (germline): MNHEY, SVGEGT. V was pared by 2 bases and J by 5 bases, with 9 bases between. The CDR3 region has the DNA TGTGCCAGCAGTTACGAGGGGAGTTATGGCTACACCTTC. Translating it yields CASSYEGSYGYTF.

V gene TRBV28 combines with J gene TRBJ2-7; TRBD2 matches 12 bases. The CDR3 has 17 amino acids. The trim removed 3 bases at V and 6 bases at J, leaving 12 bases unmatched. The V gene's germline CDR1 is MDHEN and CDR2 SYDVKM. The CDR3, as DNA: TGTGCCAGCAGTTTCCCTCCTCTAGCGGGGGGGCTCTTCGAGCAGTACTTC. Translating gives CASSFPPLAGGLFEQYF.

This clonotype was seen a few times. V gene TRBV10-3 combines with J gene TRBJ1-5; no reliable D call. The CDR3 spans 15 residues. Germline values: CDR1 ENHRY, CDR2 SYGVKD. V was shortened by 0 bases and J by 0 bases, with 6 bases between the two germline ends. Here the CDR3 DNA reads TGTGCCATCAGTGAGTCTGCCTCTAGCAATCAGCCCCAGCATTTT. Translating gives CAISESASSNQPQHF.

The chain employs TRBV15 and TRBJ1-4, with 7 bases aligning to TRBD1. The CDR3 has 16 residues. Germline lookup yields CDR1 LNHNV and CDR2 YYDKDF (reference sequence). With 3 bases clipped from V and 3 bases from J, the junction kept 7 bases outside the gene matches. The CDR3: CATSSLRQGPNEKLFF. The CDR3 DNA sequence: TGTGCCACCAGCAGCCTACGACAGGGCCCTAATGAAAAACTGTTTTTT.

In its sample, this clonotype was seen many times. Here the CDR3 DNA reads TGTGCCAGCAGAACAGGAACTGAAGCTTTCTTT. It encodes CASRTGTEAFF. The chain combines TRBV6-5 with TRBJ1-1; possible D gene TRBD1, 5 bases. V dropped 6 bases and J dropped 5 bases, with 7 bases sitting between them. The germline CDR1 and CDR2 sequences are MNHEY and SVGAGI. The CDR3 covers 11 residues.

This clonotype was seen a few times. The chain employs TRBV7-6 and TRBJ2-7; D is perhaps TRBD1 (7 bases). Deletions cut 5 bases from V and 6 bases from J, with 11 bases between. This CDR3 is 12 amino acids long. Germline V lookup: CDR1 SGHVS, CDR2 FNYEAQ. CDR3 amino acids: CASSQGDFEQYV. The CDR3 coding sequence is TGTGCCAGCAGCCAGGGGGACTTCGAGCAGTACGTC.

V and J are TRBV9 and TRBJ1-1; maybe TRBD1 (6 bases). Looked up from germline, CDR1 is SGDLS and CDR2 is YYNGEE. This CDR3 has 16 amino acids. V dropped 0 bases and J dropped 4 bases, with 16 bases sitting between them. CDR3 loop: CASSVEGGGRLTEAFF. CDR3 coding DNA: TGTGCCAGCAGCGTAGAGGGGGGGGGGAGGCTCACTGAAGCTTTCTTT.

This clonotype was picked up a small number of times. The V call is TRBV7-9, the J call TRBJ2-7, with 8 bases that match TRBD2. V shed 5 bases, J shed 3 bases, and the junction held 9 bases outside the gene matches. CDR3 size: 15 residues. Germline V gene data show CDR1 as SEHNR and CDR2 as FQNEAQ (reference sequence). CDR3 amino acids: CASSPGTSSVYEQYF. CDR3 sequence (DNA): TGTGCCAGCAGCCCCGGGACTAGTTCTGTCTACGAGCAGTACTTC.

The J gene is TRBJ2-7, the V gene TRBV7-8, with D possibly being TRBD1 (6 bases). The CDR3 consists of 20 residues. Germline lookup yields CDR1 SGHVS and CDR2 FQNEAQ. With 5 bases removed from V and 3 bases from J, the gap between germline ends came to 32 bases. The CDR3 loop is CASSPSAFSLGLGAYYEQYF. CDR3 in DNA: TGTGCCAGCAGCCCATCCGCCTTCTCATTGGGGTTGGGGGCCTACTACGAGCAGTACTTC.

This clonotype was picked up a small number of times. The rearrangement joins TRBV12-5 to TRBJ2-7; D is possibly TRBD1 (5 bases). Germline loops: CDR1 LGHNT, CDR2 FRNRAP. V was trimmed by 4 bases and J by 4 bases, leaving 11 bases between them. The CDR3 sequence is 13 residues long. The CDR3 DNA sequence: TGTGCTAGTGGTTGCCCGACAGCATACGAGCAGTACGTC. Protein product: CASGCPTAYEQYV.

This clonotype occurred many times. The V and J genes are TRBV7-2 and TRBJ2-5; 8 positions agree with TRBD2. Germline V gene data show CDR1 as SGHTA and CDR2 as FQGNSA. The CDR3 has 16 residues. J was trimmed by 0 bases and V by 3 bases; bases with no gene match: 6. The CDR3 loop is CASSFLAGGDQETQYF. The CDR3 coding sequence is TGTGCCAGCAGCTTCCTGGCGGGGGGCGACCAAGAGACCCAGTACTTC.

The chain uses TRBV20-1 and TRBJ2-7; 10 nucleotides match TRBD1. The CDR3 spans 14 residues. Germline V lookup: CDR1 DFQATT, CDR2 SNEGSKA (reference sequence). The V gene end was trimmed by 6 bases and the J gene end by 2 bases; junction bases not matched to a gene: 7. The CDR3, as DNA: TGCAGTGCGGAGGGACAGGGGTCCCCCTACGAGCAGTACGTC. Amino acid sequence: CSAEGQGSPYEQYV.

Comment on this clonotype: The junction departs from the called germline gene at one end, perhaps through a read error. The chain links TRBV6-1 to TRBJ2-7; D is perhaps TRBD1 (6 bases). CDR3 size: 15 residues. Germline CDR1 and CDR2: MNHNS and SASEGT. The CDR3 loop is CASSQADRLSYEQYF. The CDR3 DNA follows: TGTGCCAGCAGTCAAGCAGACAGGCTCTCCTACGAGCAGTACTTC.

V is TRBV5-6 and J is TRBJ2-3; 10 positions match TRBD2. Losses at the gene ends were 4 bases for V and 4 bases for J; bases not matched to a gene: 12. CDR1 SGHDT and CDR2 YYEEEE come from the germline V gene. This CDR3 has 17 amino acids. The CDR3 sequence: CASSNAGTSVFSDTQYF. The CDR3 DNA reads as TGTGCCAGCAGCAACGCCGGGACTAGCGTTTTTTCAGATACGCAGTATTTT.

The table lists this clonotype with many counts. The chain recombines TRBV7-6 with TRBJ2-1; possibly TRBD1 for D (5 bases). Germline V gives CDR1 SGHVS, CDR2 FNYEAQ. The CDR3 sequence is 14 residues long. Trimming took 1 base from V and 6 from J, leaving 10 bases between them. CDR3 residues: CASSLGGQPNEQFF. The CDR3 DNA sequence: TGTGCCAGCAGCTTAGGCGGACAACCCAATGAGCAGTTCTTC.

V and J are TRBV6-5 and TRBJ2-1; 8 nucleotides line up with TRBD2. V dropped 7 bases and J dropped 5; count of bases not matched to a gene: 25. This CDR3 has 20 residues. The germline V gene encodes CDR1 MNHEY and CDR2 SVGAGI. The CDR3 region is CASNQRGPGLESELDNEQFF. CDR3 in DNA: TGTGCCAGCAACCAACGGGGTCCGGGACTAGAGTCGGAGCTGGACAATGAGCAGTTCTTC.

The chain has TRBV20-1 and TRBJ2-7; D possibly matches TRBD1 or TRBD2 (5 bases each). V shed 0 bases and J shed 0 bases, with 12 bases lying between them. Germline assignment: CDR1 DFQATT and CDR2 SNEGSKA (reference sequence). The length of the CDR3 is 15 residues. CDR3 sequence reads: CSARDRGFSSYEQYF. The CDR3 DNA sequence: TGCAGTGCTAGAGATCGGGGCTTTTCCTCCTACGAGCAGTACTTC.